The 20 T cell receptor beta chains presented below share a single source sample, sequenced in a study of control samples from healthy donors and cancer patients. The repertoire was sequenced with immunoSEQ multiplex PCR; TCRdb's copy has only in-frame clones and lacks some. The table shows over 100,000 clones, with approximately 90% occurring only once. Material for sequencing was blood. The receptors come from a human donor in good health. The donor label of this sample is uncertain.

The chain is built from TRBV9 and TRBJ1-1; possible D gene TRBD1, 5 bases. Per germline, CDR1 SGDLS and CDR2 YYNGEE. The CDR3 extends over 11 amino acids. V dropped 4 bases and J dropped 7 bases, with 8 bases sitting between them. In DNA, the CDR3 is TGTGCCAGCAGCAGGGACGGTGAAGCTTTCTTT. Translation gives CASSRDGEAFF.

The J gene is TRBJ1-1, the V gene TRBV6-5; possible D gene TRBD1, 5 bases. V shed 7 bases and J shed 4 bases, with 13 bases lying between them. Germline V gives CDR1 MNHEY, CDR2 SVGAGI. The CDR3 is made up of 13 amino acids. CDR3 in DNA: TGTGCCAGCAACCCTCACGGGGCCACTGAAGCTTTCTTT. Encoded protein: CASNPHGATEAFF.

This chain connects TRBV10-3 to TRBJ1-2; D possibly corresponds to TRBD1 (5 bases). This CDR3 has 14 residues. Germline CDR1 and CDR2: ENHRY and SYGVKD. Trimming took off 0 bases at V and 8 bases at J, with 13 bases between the two ends. The CDR3 DNA sequence: TGTGCCATCAGTGAGTCGGGGGAGATACGGGGCTACACCTTC. Protein: CAISESGEIRGYTF.

The genes are TRBV21-1 and TRBJ2-7; the table's D call, TRBD1, has no DNA check behind it. TRBV21-1 counts as a pseudogene. The CDR3 spans 14 residues. The chain's CDR3 is CASSKGQGFYEQYF. In nucleotides, the CDR3 is TGTGCCAGCAGCAAAGGACAGGGCTTCTACGAGCAGTACTTC.

The chain uses TRBV9 and TRBJ1-1; TRBD1 might be the D (6 bases). Germline lookup yields CDR1 SGDLS and CDR2 YYNGEE. This CDR3 spans 17 amino acids. The V and J ends lost 0 bases and 0 bases respectively, with 15 bases between them. DNA of the CDR3: TGTGCCAGCAGCGTAGGGGGAACAACAGGGATGAACACTGAAGCTTTCTTT. As protein: CASSVGGTTGMNTEAFF.

This clone was seen only a few times. The chain joins TRBV10-2 to TRBJ1-6; D is uncertain. The V end lost 2 bases, the J end lost 14 bases, and 22 bases lay between the germline ends. This CDR3 region has 16 residues. Germline assignment: CDR1 WSHSY and CDR2 SAAADI. Written as DNA, the CDR3 is TGCGCCAGCAGTGAGCAGAAAGTTTCGGGCACGGCGACCCTCCACTTT. Residues: CASSEQKVSGTATLHF.

The rearrangement joins TRBV10-3 to TRBJ2-7; 8 nucleotides agree with TRBD2. The length of the CDR3 is 16 residues. CDR1 and CDR2 from the germline V gene are ENHRY and SYGVKD. V shed 5 bases, J shed 1 base, and the junction held 10 bases outside the gene matches. DNA for the CDR3: TGTGCCATCAGTCGAAAAAGCGGGGGCCTATCCTACGAGCAGTACTTC. It specifies CAISRKSGGLSYEQYF.

This chain connects TRBV5-4 to TRBJ1-2, with no clear D. Trimming cost V 5 bases and J 8 bases, with 13 bases left between them. The CDR3 is made up of 12 amino acids. From germline, CDR1 is SGHNT and CDR2 YYREEE (reference sequence). The CDR3 sequence is CASRWLEEGYTF. CDR3 sequence (DNA): TGTGCCAGCAGGTGGTTGGAGGAGGGCTACACCTTC.

The V and J genes are TRBV3-1 (or the pseudogene TRBV3-2) and TRBJ1-2; tentative D call: TRBD1 (5 bases). This CDR3 comprises 16 residues. Trimming shortened V by 0 bases and J by 7 bases, and 18 bases separated the two germline ends. The germline gives CDR1 LGHDT, CDR2 YNNKEL (reference sequence). The chain's CDR3 is CASSQDQRGWGSGYTF. CDR3 sequence (DNA): TGTGCCAGCAGCCAAGATCAAAGAGGTTGGGGGTCTGGCTACACCTTC.

This clone was counted once. V is TRBV11-2 and J is TRBJ2-2; a weak D match, TRBD1 (5 bases). Trimming cost V 1 base and J 4 bases, with 7 bases left between them. Germline V CDR1 and CDR2: SGHAT, FQNNGV. This CDR3 comprises 14 residues. The CDR3: CASSLAGLTGELFF. DNA of the CDR3: TGTGCCAGCAGCTTAGCAGGGCTCACCGGGGAGCTGTTTTTT.

This clone turned up a few times. The chain recombines TRBV2 with TRBJ1-3; TRBD1 agrees at 7 bases. The CDR3 has 14 residues. V shed 4 bases and J 14 bases; nucleotides not matched to a gene: 14. CDR1 is SNHLY and CDR2 is FYNNEI in the germline V gene. Here the CDR3 DNA reads TGTGCCAGCAGTGGTACATCCGGGACAGAATTTTTATATTTT. Protein sequence: CASSGTSGTEFLYF.

This rearrangement joins TRBV5-1 to TRBJ2-1; TRBD1 matches 7 bases. The CDR3 loop spans 15 amino acids. Germline CDR1 is SGHRS and CDR2 is YFSETQ. Losses at the gene ends were 3 bases for V and 5 bases for J; bases not matched to a gene: 8. This chain's CDR3 is CASSSETGLDNEQFF. In DNA form, the CDR3 reads TGCGCCAGCAGCTCGGAGACAGGGCTTGACAATGAGCAGTTCTTC.

This clone turned up a few times. The chain links TRBV6-2 or TRBV6-3 to TRBJ1-6, with D perhaps TRBD1 (5 bases). CDR3 length: 13 residues. Germline CDR1 and CDR2: MNHEY and SVGEGT. Trimming stripped 5 bases from V and 15 bases from J, with 17 bases between. The CDR3 DNA reads as TGTGCCAGCAGTGAGATGCCGGGACTCTACCTCCACTTT. The encoded protein is CASSEMPGLYLHF.

The chain links TRBV30 to TRBJ1-1; tentatively, D is TRBD1 (5 bases). CDR1 GTSNPN and CDR2 SVGIG come from the germline V gene (reference sequence). V shed 3 bases and J shed 4 bases, with 18 bases lying between them. The CDR3 contains 15 residues. In DNA form, the CDR3 reads TGTGCCTGGAGGAACGCAGGGTCGGGGGGCACTGAAGCTTTCTTT. Translation: CAWRNAGSGGTEAFF. Drawing the rest from reference TRBV30 and TRBJ1-1, the complete variable domain is SQTIHQWPATLVQPVGSPLSLECTVEGTSNPNLYWYRQAAGRGLQLLFYSVGIGQISSEVPQNLSASRPQDRQFILSSKKLLLSDSGFYLCAWRNAGSGGTEAFFGQGTRLTVV.

The chain joins TRBV5-6 to TRBJ2-1; D possibly corresponds to TRBD2 (6 bases). Germline assignment: CDR1 SGHDT and CDR2 YYEEEE. The CDR3 covers 14 residues. V gave up 1 base and J gave up 5 bases, with 10 bases separating them. CDR3: CASSLSLADNEQFF. The CDR3 nucleotides read TGTGCCAGCAGCTTGAGTTTAGCGGACAATGAGCAGTTCTTC.

This clone was seen only once. The rearrangement links TRBV18 to TRBJ2-3, with TRBD1 identical over 10 bases. CDR1 and CDR2 (germline): KGHSH, LQKENI. Unmatched junction bases numbered 4, after V lost 4 bases and J lost 0 bases. This CDR3 is built from 16 residues. CDR3 loop: CASSRGTGVSTDTQYF. Here the CDR3 DNA reads TGTGCCAGCTCACGGGGGACAGGGGTCAGCACAGATACGCAGTATTTT.

J is TRBJ2-5 and V is TRBV5-1; TRBD2 agrees at 7 bases. CDR1 SGHRS and CDR2 YFSETQ come from the germline V gene. This CDR3 comprises 17 residues. The V and J ends lost 0 bases and 2 bases, in that order; junction bases with no gene match: 10. The DNA for the CDR3 is TGCGCCAGCAGCTTGGCCGGGGCTAGCGGCGTACAAGAGACCCAGTACTTC. It codes for CASSLAGASGVQETQYF.

This clone was seen just once. This chain joins TRBV4-2 and TRBJ1-1, with TRBD1 identical over 10 bases. Losses at the gene ends were 8 bases for V and 4 bases for J; bases not matched to a gene: 10. CDR3 length: 15 residues. Germline V CDR1 and CDR2: LGHNA, YNFKEQ. CDR3 region: CASHRGQGEGTEAFF. For the CDR3, the DNA is TGTGCCAGCCACCGAGGACAGGGGGAGGGCACTGAAGCTTTCTTT.

This chain uses TRBV6-5 with TRBJ2-7; TRBD1 agrees at 7 bases. The CDR3 is 13 amino acids. Trimming at V came to 7 bases and at J to 3 bases, leaving 6 bases not matched to a gene. Germline-derived CDR1 and CDR2 are MNHEY and SVGAGI. The DNA for the CDR3 is TGTGCCAGCATGGGACAGTTATACTACGAGCAGTACGTC. Residues: CASMGQLYYEQYV.

This clone qualifies as large. This sequence joins TRBV10-2 and TRBJ2-2, with D possibly TRBD1 on 5 matching bases. This CDR3 has 14 residues. V was trimmed by 10 bases and J by 3 bases, leaving 15 bases between them. Germline-derived CDR1 and CDR2 are WSHSY and SAAADI. CDR3 region: CATHPGQDTGELFF. The CDR3, as DNA: TGCGCCACCCACCCTGGACAAGACACCGGGGAGCTGTTTTTT.